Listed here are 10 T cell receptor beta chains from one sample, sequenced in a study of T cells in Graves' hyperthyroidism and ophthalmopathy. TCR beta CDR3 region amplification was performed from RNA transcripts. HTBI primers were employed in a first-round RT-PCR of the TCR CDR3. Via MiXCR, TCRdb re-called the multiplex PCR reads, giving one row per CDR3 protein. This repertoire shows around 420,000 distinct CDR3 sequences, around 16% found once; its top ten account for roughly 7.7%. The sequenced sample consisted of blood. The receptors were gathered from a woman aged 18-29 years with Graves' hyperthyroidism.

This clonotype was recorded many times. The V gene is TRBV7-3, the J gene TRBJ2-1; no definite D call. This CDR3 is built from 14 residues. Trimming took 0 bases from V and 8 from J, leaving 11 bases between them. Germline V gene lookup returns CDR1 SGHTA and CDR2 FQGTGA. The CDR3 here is CASSLTRDYHEQFF. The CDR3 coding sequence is TGTGCCAGCAGCTTAACGCGAGATTACCATGAGCAGTTCTTC.

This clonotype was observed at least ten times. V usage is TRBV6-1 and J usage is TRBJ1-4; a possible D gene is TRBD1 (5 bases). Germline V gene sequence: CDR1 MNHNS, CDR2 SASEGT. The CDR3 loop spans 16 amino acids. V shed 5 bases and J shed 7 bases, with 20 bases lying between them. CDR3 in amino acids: CASSSYWGGLREKLFF. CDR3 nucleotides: TGTGCCAGCAGTAGTTATTGGGGGGGATTGCGTGAAAAACTGTTTTTT.

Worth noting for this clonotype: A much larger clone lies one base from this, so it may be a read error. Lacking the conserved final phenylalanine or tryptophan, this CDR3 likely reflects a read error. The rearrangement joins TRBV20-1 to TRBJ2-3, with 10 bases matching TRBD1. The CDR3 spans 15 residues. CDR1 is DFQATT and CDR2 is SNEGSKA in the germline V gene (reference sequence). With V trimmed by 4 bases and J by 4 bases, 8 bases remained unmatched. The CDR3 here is CSANRRQGASDTQYL. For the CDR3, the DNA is TGCAGTGCTAATCGGAGACAGGGGGCATCAGATACGCAGTATCTT.

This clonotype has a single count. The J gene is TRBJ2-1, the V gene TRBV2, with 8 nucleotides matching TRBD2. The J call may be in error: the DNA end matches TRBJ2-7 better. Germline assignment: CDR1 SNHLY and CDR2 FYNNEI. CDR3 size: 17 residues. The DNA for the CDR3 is TGTGCCAGCAGTGACTTGAGCGGGAGAGGCGGTTACAATGAGCAGTACTTC. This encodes CASSDLSGRGGYNEQYF.

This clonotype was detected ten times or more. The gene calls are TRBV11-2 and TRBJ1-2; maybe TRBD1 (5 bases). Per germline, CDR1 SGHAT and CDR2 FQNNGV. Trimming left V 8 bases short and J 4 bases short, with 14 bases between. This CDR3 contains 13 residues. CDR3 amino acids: CASGGGARYGYTF. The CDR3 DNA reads TGTGCCAGCGGGGGGGGAGCCCGCTATGGCTACACCTTC.

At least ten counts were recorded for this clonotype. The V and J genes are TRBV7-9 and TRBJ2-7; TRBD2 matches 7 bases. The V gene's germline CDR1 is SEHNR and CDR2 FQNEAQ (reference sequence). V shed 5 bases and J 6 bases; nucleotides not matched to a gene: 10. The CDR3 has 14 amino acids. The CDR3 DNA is TGTGCCAGCAGCAGTGGGAGGGAGGGGTCCGAGCAGTACTTC. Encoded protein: CASSSGREGSEQYF.

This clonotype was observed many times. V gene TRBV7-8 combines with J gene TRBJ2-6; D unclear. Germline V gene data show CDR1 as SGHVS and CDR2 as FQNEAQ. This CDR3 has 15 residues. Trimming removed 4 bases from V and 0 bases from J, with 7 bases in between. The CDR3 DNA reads TGTGCCAGCAGCTCCGGAGTCTCTGGGGCCAACGTCCTGACTTTC. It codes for CASSSGVSGANVLTF.

CDR3 sequence reads: CASSKGTVYNSPLHF. DNA for the CDR3: TGTGCCAGCTCAAAAGGGACAGTCTATAATTCACCCCTCCACTTT. The chain couples TRBV6-1 to TRBJ1-6; 7 bases fit TRBD1. The CDR3 sequence is 15 residues long. V lost 8 bases and J lost 3; bases outside the gene matches: 7. CDR1 MNHNS and CDR2 SASEGT come from the germline V gene.

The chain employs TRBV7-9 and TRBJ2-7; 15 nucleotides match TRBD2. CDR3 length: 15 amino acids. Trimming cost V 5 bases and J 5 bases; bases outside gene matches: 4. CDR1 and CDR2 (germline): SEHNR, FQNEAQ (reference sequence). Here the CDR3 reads CASSLGTSGRNEQYF. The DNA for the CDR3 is TGTGCCAGCAGCCTCGGGACTAGCGGGAGGAACGAGCAGTACTTC.

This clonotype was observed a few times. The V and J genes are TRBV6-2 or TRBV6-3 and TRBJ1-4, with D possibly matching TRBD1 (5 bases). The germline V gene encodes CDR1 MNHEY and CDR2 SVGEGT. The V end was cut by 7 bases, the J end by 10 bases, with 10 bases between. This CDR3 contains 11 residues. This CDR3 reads CASTQGVKLFF. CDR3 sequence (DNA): TGTGCCAGCACTCAAGGGGTAAAACTGTTTTTT.